These T cell receptor beta chains were read from a single sample in a study of T cells in Graves' hyperthyroidism and ophthalmopathy. TCRdb independently ran MiXCR on the multiplex PCR reads; one entry per CDR3 protein. The sample consists of about 270,000 distinct CDR3 sequences, about 20% of them appearing once. Material: blood. The receptor set was obtained from a man aged 30 to 45 with Graves' ophthalmopathy. Each CDR3 is given with its conserved first and last residue.

J	V	CDR3
TRBJ1-2	TRBV28	CASRVQAVGGYTF
TRBJ1-4	TRBV28	CASSLWGQGATNEKLFF
TRBJ2-7	TRBV6-1	CASSRTSGRAYEQYF
TRBJ2-7	TRBV13	CASSPLGQMEYEQYF
TRBJ2-1	TRBV12-3/TRBV12-4	CASSFPNTGVDEQFF
TRBJ2-7	TRBV3-1	CASSQVAGRAEQYF
TRBJ2-1	TRBV5-1	CASSLVAGVWNEQFF
TRBJ2-3	TRBV11-2	CASSLVGSTDTQYF
TRBJ2-3	TRBV7-8	CASSAKDTQYF
TRBJ2-1	TRBV11-2	CASSLTGGTYNEQFF
TRBJ1-2	TRBV28	CASSWTGYGYTF
TRBJ2-2	TRBV20-1	CSATASGTGELFF
TRBJ2-1	TRBV12-3/TRBV12-4	CASGPPSGSYNEQFF
TRBJ2-1	TRBV3-1	CASSQGLAGGKEQFF
TRBJ2-7	TRBV7-9	CASSRTSGRPYEQYF
TRBJ2-1	TRBV12-5	CASGLRLAGEYEQFF
TRBJ1-2	TRBV6-5	CASSYEGQGGGYTF
TRBJ2-1	TRBV10-1	CASSDKRESDNEQFF
TRBJ1-1	TRBV5-1	CASSRVGVTEAFF
TRBJ2-7	TRBV20-1	CSARDTLGRQEQYF
TRBJ1-4	TRBV11-2	CASSTGSVDEKLFF
TRBJ2-1	TRBV3-1	CASSRSGRTTYNEQFF
TRBJ2-7	TRBV7-9	CASSYSEQYF
TRBJ2-2	TRBV28	CASMLPGLVAGELFF
TRBJ1-6	TRBV12-3/TRBV12-4	CASSNRDGNSPLHF
TRBJ1-1	TRBV20-1	CSAKGLGGVNTEAFF
TRBJ2-7	TRBV4-1	CASSLRERIYEQYF
TRBJ2-3	TRBV6-2/TRBV6-3	CATHPTPTSTDTQYF
TRBJ1-5	TRBV11-2	CASSEGRGRHQPQHF
TRBJ2-2	TRBV13	CASSPHRRGGTGELFF
TRBJ2-1	TRBV9	CASSVRDREYNEQFF
TRBJ2-5	TRBV12-3/TRBV12-4	CASSLLAGEETQYF
TRBJ1-5	TRBV28	CASSLMGYSNQPQHF
TRBJ2-2	TRBV12-3/TRBV12-4	CASTPTSGLNTGELFF
TRBJ2-3	TRBV2	CASRTLFSGRPDTQYF
TRBJ2-5	TRBV27	CASTPRGVETQYF
TRBJ2-2	TRBV7-2	CAIHLLNTGELFF
TRBJ2-2	TRBV29-1	CSVVGQGTTTGELFF
TRBJ1-5	TRBV20-1	CSAVSGRTGHNQPQHF
TRBJ2-1	TRBV6-2/TRBV6-3	CASSYSGQVYNEQFF
TRBJ1-5	TRBV4-2	CATGRDRDSNQPQHF
TRBJ1-2	TRBV12-3/TRBV12-4	CASRGTGWYGYTF
TRBJ2-2	TRBV3-1	CASSHPQRLAGYTGELFF
TRBJ1-2	TRBV3-1	CASSQEWADHYGYTF
TRBJ2-7	TRBV2	CASNPGTGPEQYF
TRBJ2-5	TRBV10-1	CASSESTAKETQYF
TRBJ1-5	TRBV12-3/TRBV12-4	CASSPYIWKRTGNQPQHF